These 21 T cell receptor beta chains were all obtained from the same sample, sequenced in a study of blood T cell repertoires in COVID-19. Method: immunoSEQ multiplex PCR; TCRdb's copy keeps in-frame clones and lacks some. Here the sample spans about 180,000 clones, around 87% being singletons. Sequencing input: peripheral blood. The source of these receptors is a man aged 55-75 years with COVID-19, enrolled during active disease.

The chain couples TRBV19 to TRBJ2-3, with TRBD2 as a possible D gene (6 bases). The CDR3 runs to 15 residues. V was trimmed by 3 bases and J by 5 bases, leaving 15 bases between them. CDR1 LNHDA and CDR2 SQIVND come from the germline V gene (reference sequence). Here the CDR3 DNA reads TGTGCCAGTAGTATGCCGGCGGGAAGAGGAGATACGCAGTATTTT. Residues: CASSMPAGRGDTQYF.

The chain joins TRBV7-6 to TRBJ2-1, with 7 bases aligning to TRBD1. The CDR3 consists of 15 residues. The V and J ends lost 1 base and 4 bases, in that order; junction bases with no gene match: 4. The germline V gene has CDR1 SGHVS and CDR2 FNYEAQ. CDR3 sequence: CASSLVTGEYNEQFF. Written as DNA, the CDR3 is TGTGCCAGCAGCTTAGTAACAGGGGAGTACAATGAGCAGTTCTTC.

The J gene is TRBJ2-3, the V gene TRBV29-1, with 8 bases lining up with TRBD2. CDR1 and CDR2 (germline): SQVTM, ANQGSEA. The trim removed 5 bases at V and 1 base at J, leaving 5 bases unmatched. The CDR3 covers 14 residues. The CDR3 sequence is CSVSGGRGTDTQYF. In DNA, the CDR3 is TGCAGCGTTTCGGGGGGGCGCGGCACAGATACGCAGTATTTT.

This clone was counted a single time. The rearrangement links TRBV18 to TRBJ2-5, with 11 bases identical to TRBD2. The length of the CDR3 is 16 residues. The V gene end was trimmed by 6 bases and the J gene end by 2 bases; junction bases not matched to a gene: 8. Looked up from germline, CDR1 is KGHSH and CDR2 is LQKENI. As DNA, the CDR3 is TGTGCCAGCTCGTATACATCTAGCGGGGGGCAAGAGACCCAGTACTTC. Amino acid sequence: CASSYTSSGGQETQYF.

The CDR3 spells CASSSRAMNTEAFF. CDR3 coding DNA: TGCGCCAGCAGCTCCCGAGCTATGAACACTGAAGCTTTCTTT. This chain links TRBV5-1 with TRBJ1-1; D gene ambiguous. The CDR3 is made up of 14 amino acids. The germline gives CDR1 SGHRS, CDR2 YFSETQ. The V gene lost 3 bases and the J gene lost 0 bases, with 9 bases spanning the gap.

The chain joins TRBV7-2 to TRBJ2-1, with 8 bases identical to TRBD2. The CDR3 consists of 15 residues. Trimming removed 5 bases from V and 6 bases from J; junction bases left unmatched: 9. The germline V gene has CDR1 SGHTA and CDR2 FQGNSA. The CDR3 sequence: CASSPGTRGPNEQFF. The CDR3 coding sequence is TGTGCCAGCAGCCCTGGGACTAGAGGCCCCAATGAGCAGTTCTTC.

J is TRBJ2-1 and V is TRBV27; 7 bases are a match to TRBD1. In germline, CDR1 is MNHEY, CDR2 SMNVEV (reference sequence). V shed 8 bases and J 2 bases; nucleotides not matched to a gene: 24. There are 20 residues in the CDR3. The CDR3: CASSSSKQGVGGYTYNEQFF. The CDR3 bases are TGTGCCAGCTCCTCTTCTAAGCAGGGGGTCGGCGGATATACCTACAATGAGCAGTTCTTC.

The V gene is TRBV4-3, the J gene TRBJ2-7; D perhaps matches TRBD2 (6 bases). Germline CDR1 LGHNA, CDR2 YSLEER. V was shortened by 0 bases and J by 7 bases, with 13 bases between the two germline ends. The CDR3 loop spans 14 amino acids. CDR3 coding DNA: TGCGCCAGCAGCCAAGAGGGGTGGGCGGGGGAGCAGTACTTC. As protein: CASSQEGWAGEQYF.

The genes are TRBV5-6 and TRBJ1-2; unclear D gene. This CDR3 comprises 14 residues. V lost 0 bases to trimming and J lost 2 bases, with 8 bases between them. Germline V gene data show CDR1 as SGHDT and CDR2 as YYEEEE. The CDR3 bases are TGTGCCAGCAGCTTGGATTTCGGGAACTATGGCTACACCTTC. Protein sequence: CASSLDFGNYGYTF. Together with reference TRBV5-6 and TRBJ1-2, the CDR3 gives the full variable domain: DAGVTQSPTHLIKTRGQQVTLRCSPKSGHDTVSWYQQALGQGPQFIFQYYEEEERQRGNFPDRFSGHQFPNYSSELNVNALLLGDSALYLCASSLDFGNYGYTFGSGTRLTVV.

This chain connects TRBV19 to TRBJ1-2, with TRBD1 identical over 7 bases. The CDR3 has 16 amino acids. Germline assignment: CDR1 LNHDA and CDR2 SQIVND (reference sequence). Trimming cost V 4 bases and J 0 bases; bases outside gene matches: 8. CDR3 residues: CASSTIQGTANYGYTF. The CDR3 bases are TGTGCCAGTAGTACCATACAGGGGACAGCTAACTATGGCTACACCTTC.

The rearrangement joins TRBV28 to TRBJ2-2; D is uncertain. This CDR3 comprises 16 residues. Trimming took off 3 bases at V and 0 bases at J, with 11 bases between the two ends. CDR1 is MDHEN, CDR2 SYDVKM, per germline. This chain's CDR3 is CASSLFIASNTGELFF. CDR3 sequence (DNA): TGTGCCAGCAGTTTGTTCATTGCGTCGAACACCGGGGAGCTGTTTTTT.

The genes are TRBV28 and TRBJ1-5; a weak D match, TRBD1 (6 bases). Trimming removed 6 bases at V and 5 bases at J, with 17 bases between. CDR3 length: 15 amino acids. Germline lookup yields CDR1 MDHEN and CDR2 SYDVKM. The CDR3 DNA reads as TGTGCCAGCAGCCCTCCCGGGGGGCGGGATCAGCCCCAGCATTTT. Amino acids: CASSPPGGRDQPQHF.

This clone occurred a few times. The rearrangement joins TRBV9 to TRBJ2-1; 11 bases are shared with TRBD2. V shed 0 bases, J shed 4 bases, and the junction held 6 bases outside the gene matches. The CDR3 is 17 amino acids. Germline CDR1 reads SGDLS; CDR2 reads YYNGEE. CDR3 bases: TGTGCCAGCAGCGTAGGACTAGCGGGGTCTACTTACAATGAGCAGTTCTTC. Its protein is CASSVGLAGSTYNEQFF.

The CDR3 DNA reads TGCGCCAGCAGCTTGGCCGGACAGGGTAGATCACCCCTCCACTTT. Its translation is CASSLAGQGRSPLHF. V usage is TRBV5-1 and J usage is TRBJ1-6, with 8 bases fitting TRBD1. CDR1 SGHRS and CDR2 YFSETQ come from the germline V gene. V was clipped by 0 bases and J by 10 bases; unmatched bases: 6. The CDR3 is 15 residues long.

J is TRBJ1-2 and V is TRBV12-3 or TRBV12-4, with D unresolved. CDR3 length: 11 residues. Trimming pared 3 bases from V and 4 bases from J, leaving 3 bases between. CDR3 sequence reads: CASSFGYGYTF. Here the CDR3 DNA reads TGTGCCAGCAGTTTCGGCTATGGCTACACCTTC.

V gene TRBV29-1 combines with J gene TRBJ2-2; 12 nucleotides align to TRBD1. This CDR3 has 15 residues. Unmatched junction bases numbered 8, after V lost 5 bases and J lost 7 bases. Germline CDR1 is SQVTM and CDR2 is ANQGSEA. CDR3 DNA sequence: TGCAGCGTTCAGGGACAGGGGGCGCGGGGCGGGGAGCTGTTTTTT. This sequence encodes CSVQGQGARGGELFF.

CDR3 amino acids: CASSQDLEGLGGYTF. Here the CDR3 DNA reads TGTGCCAGCAGCCAAGATCTGGAGGGGCTAGGGGGCTACACCTTC. The V call is TRBV4-2, the J call TRBJ1-2; possibly TRBD1 for D (5 bases). Trimming stripped 0 bases from V and 8 bases from J, with 16 bases between. CDR3 length equals 15 residues. Germline CDR1 is LGHNA and CDR2 is YNFKEQ.

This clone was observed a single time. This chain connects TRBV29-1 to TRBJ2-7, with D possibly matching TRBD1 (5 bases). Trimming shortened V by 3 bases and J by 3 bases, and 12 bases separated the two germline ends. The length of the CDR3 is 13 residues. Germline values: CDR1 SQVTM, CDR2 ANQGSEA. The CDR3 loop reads CSVDGGALYEQYF. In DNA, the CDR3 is TGCAGCGTTGATGGTGGGGCCCTCTACGAGCAGTACTTC.

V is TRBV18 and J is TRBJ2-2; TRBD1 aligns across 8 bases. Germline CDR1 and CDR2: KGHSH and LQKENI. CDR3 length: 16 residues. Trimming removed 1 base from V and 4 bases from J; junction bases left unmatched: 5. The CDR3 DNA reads TGTGCCAGCTCACCACTCCGGACAGGGAGCACCGGGGAGCTGTTTTTT. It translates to CASSPLRTGSTGELFF.

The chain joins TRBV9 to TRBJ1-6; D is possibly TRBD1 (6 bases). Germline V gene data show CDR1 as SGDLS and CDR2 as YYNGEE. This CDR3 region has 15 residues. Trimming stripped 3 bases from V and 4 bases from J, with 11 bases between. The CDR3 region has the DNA TGTGCCAGCAGCGCGGGGACAAGATATAATTCACCCCTCCACTTT. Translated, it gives CASSAGTRYNSPLHF.

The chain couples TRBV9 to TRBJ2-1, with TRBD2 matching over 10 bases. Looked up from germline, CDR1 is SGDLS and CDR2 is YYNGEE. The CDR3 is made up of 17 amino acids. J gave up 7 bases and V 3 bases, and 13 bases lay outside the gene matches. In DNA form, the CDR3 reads TGTGCCAGCAGCGAAGTGGAAAGCGGGGGGGCTTTTAATGAGCAGTTCTTC. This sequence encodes CASSEVESGGAFNEQFF.